This T cell receptor (beta chain) derives from a study of CD8 T cells in ankylosing spondylitis. The study, taken as a whole, reports: Characteristic, it appeared, of ankylosing spondylitis blood was a TCR beta motif of roughly 8 highly homologous variants. Enrichment of disease-linked clones was reportedly significant in matched ankylosing spondylitis synovial fluid. Earlier reports found some motif variants in synovial fluid and blood in reactive arthritis. Peripheral blood samples showed relatively rare disease-linked clones, and these clones were CD8+.

This clonotype has a handful of counts. Its antigen remains unidentified. Making use of molecular barcodes, quantitative 5'-RACE generated TCR beta libraries. MiXCR was run by TCRdb on the 5' RACE reads, yielding one entry per CDR3 protein. Here the sample spans roughly 670,000 distinct CDR3 sequences, roughly 19% being singletons. This TCR was sampled from a male donor with ankylosing spondylitis. Sequencing was done on a sample of blood, either unsorted or a sorted T cell fraction (not recorded which).

CDR3 region: CASSRQDAYNEQFF. The CDR3 bases are TGCGCCAGCAGCCGCCAAGATGCCTACAATGAGCAGTTCTTC. The chain joins TRBV5-1 to TRBJ2-1, with D uncertain. The CDR3 covers 14 residues. The germline V and J ends were trimmed by 4 bases and 2 bases, with 10 bases remaining between them. Per the germline V gene, CDR1 is SGHRS and CDR2 is YFSETQ.